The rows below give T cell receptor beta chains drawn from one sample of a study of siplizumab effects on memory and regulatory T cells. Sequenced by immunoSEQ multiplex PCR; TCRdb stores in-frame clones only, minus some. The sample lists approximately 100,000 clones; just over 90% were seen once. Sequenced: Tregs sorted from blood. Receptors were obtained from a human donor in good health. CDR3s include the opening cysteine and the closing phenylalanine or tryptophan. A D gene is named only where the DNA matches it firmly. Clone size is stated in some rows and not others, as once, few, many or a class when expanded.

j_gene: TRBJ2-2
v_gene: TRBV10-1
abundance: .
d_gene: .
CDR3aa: CASKEDNANTGELFF
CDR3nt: TGCGCCAGCAAAGAGGACAACGCGAACACCGGGGAGCTGTTTTTT

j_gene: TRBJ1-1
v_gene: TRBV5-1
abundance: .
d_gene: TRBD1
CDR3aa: CASSNRTGNTEAFF
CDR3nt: TGCGCCAGCAGCAACCGGACAGGGAACACTGAAGCTTTCTTT

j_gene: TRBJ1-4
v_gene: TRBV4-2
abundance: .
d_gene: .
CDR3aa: CASSRGIGALDEKLFF
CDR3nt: TGTGCCAGCAGCCGGGGGATAGGGGCGCTAGATGAAAAACTGTTTTTT

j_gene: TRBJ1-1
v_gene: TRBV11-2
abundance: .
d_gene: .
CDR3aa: CASSLDRGGEAFF
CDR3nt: TGTGCCAGCAGCTTAGATCGAGGCGGTGAAGCTTTCTTT

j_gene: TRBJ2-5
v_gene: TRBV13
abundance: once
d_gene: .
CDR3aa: CASSLSIRKQETQYF
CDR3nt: TGTGCCAGCAGCTTATCAATACGGAAGCAAGAGACCCAGTACTTC

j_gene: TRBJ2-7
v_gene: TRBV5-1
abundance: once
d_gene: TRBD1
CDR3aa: CASSDRGLPYEQYF
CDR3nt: TGCGCCAGTTCGGACAGGGGACTCCCCTACGAGCAGTACTTC

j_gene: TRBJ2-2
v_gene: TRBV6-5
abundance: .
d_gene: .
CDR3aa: CASKNRNTGELFF
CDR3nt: TGTGCCAGCAAGAACCGAAACACCGGGGAGCTGTTTTTT

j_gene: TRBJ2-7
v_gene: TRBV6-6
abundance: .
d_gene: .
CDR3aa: CASSYSGQGSYEQYF
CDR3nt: TGTGCCAGCAGTTACAGTGGGCAGGGTTCCTACGAGCAGTACTTC

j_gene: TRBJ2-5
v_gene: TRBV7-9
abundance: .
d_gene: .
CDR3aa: CASVGLGETQYF
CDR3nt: TGTGCCAGCGTCGGCCTGGGGGAGACCCAGTACTTC

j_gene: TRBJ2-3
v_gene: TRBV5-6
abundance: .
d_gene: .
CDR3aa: CASSLVQGGRNTQYF
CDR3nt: TGTGCCAGCAGCTTGGTTCAGGGGGGTAGGAATACGCAGTATTTT

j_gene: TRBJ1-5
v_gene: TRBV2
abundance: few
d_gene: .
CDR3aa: CASSDGYQPQHF
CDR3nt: TGTGCCAGCAGTGATGGCTATCAGCCCCAGCATTTT

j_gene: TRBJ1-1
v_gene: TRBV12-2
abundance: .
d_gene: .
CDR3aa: CASRLSPMMNTEAFF
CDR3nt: TGTGCAAGTCGCTTAAGCCCGATGATGAACACTGAAGCTTTCTTT

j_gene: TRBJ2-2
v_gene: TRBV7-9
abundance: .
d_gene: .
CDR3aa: CASSFSLGGRTGELFF
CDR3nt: TGTGCCAGCAGCTTCTCTCTCGGGGGGCGGACCGGGGAGCTGTTTTTT

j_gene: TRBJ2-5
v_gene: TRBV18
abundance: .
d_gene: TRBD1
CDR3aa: CASSRQGGTQYF
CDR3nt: TGTGCCAGCTCACGACAGGGGGGGACCCAGTACTTC

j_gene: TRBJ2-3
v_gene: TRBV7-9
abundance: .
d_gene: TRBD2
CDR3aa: CASSSQGLATDTQYF
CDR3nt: TGTGCCAGCAGCTCACAGGGACTAGCGACAGATACGCAGTATTTT